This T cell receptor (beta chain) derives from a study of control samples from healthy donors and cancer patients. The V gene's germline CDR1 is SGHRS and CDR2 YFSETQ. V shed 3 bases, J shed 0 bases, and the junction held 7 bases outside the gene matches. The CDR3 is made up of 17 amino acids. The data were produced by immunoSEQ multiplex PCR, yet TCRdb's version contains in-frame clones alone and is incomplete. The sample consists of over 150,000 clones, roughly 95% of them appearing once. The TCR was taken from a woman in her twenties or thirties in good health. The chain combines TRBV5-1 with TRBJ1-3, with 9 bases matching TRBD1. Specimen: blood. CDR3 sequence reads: CASSSIPTGGSGNTIYF. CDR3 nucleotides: TGCGCCAGCAGCTCCATCCCGACAGGGGGCTCTGGAAACACCATATATTTT.